This T cell receptor (beta chain) was sequenced for a study of tissue T cells after allogeneic stem cell transplantation. Whole-study results and caveats: Anatomically similar tissues had similar TCR repertoires within each patient. Alloreactivity or antigen specificity of tissue TCRs was not determined; some clones might be host cells. Tissue-detected TCR repertoire was only partly captured by blood and spleen T cells.

This clone is termed medium-sized. Its specificity is not known. Each gene name is a mouse one. The time point: mouse harvest day 7 after allogeneic transplant. The graft held 10^6 splenic CD5+ T cells and 10^7 T-cell-depleted bone marrow cells. Survey-depth TCRbeta CDR3 sequencing reported V/J genes and productive frequencies. Using immunoSEQ multiplex PCR, the repertoire was profiled, and TCRdb retains in-frame clones only, with some absent. This table has around 7,500 clones, 50% appearing once. The specimen was gut tissue. The sequence derives from a female BALB/c mouse given C57BL/6 T cells with graft-versus-host disease after an allogeneic hematopoietic cell transplant.

CDR3 DNA (partial): TGTGCCAGCAGTCTGTCATGGACAACCAACGAAAGATTATTT. Translation: CASSLSWTTNERLF. The whole CDR3 region reads CASSLSWTTNERLFF. The chain joins TRBV26 to TRBJ1-4, with TRBD1 as a possible D gene (5 bases). The read ends 1 residue shy of where the CDR3 ends; the end is completed using the germline J gene. Trimming stripped 0 bases from V and 3 bases from J, with 8 bases between. This CDR3 has 15 amino acids. The germline V gene encodes CDR1 KGHPV and CDR2 FQNQEV (reference sequence).